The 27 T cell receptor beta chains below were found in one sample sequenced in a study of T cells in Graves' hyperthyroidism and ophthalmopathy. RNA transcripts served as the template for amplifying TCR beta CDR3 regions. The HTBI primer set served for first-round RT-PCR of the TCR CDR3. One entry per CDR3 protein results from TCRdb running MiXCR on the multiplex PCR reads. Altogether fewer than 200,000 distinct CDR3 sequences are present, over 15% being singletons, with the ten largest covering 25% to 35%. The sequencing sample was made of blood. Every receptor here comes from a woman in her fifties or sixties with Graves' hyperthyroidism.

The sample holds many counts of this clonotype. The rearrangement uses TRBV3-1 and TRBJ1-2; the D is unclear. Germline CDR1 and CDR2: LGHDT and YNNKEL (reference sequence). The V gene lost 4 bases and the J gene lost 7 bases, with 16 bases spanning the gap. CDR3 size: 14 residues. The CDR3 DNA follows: TGTGCCAGCAGCCCCGCGGCCCCATTTTTTGGCTACACCTTC. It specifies CASSPAAPFFGYTF.

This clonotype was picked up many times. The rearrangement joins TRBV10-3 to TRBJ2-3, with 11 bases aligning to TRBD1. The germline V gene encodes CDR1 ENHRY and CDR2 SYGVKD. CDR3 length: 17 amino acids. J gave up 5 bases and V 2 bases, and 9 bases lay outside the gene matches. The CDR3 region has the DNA TGTGCCATCAGTGAGCTCCGGACAGGGGGCAACGGAGATACGCAGTATTTT. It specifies CAISELRTGGNGDTQYF.

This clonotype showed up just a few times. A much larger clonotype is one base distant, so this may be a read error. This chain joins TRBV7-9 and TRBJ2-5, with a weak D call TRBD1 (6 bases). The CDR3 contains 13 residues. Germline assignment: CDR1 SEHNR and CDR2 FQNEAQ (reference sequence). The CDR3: CVSSGGTQETQYF. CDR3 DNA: TGTGTCAGCAGCGGTGGGACACAAGAGACCCAGTACTTC.

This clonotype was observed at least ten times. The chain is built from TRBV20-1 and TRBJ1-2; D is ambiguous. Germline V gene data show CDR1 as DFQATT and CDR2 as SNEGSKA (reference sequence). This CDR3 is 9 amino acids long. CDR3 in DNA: TGCAGGCCGAAAGAGGGCTACACCTTC. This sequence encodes CRPKEGYTF.

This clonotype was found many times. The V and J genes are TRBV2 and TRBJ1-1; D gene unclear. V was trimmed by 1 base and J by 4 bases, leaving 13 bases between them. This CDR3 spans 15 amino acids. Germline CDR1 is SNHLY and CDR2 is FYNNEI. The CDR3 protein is CASSEESLAGTEAFF. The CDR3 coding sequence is TGTGCCAGCAGTGAAGAAAGCTTGGCGGGCACTGAAGCTTTCTTT.

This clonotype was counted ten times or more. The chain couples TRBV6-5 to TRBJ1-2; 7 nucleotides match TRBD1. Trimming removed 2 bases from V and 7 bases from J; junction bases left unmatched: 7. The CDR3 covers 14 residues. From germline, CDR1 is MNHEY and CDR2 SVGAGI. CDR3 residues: CASSYTDTGVGYTF. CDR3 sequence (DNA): TGTGCCAGCAGTTACACCGACACAGGGGTTGGCTACACCTTC.

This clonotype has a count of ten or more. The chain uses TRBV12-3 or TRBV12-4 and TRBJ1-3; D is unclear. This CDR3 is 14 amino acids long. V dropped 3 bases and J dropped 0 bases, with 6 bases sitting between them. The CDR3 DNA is TGTGCCAGCAGTTTTTGGGGCTCTGGAAACACCATATATTTT. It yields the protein CASSFWGSGNTIYF.

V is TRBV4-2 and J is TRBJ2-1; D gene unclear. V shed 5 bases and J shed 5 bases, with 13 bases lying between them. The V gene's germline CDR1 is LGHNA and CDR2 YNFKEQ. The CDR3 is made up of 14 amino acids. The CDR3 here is CASSTTRRDNEQFF. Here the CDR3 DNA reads TGTGCCAGCAGCACTACTCGCCGGGACAATGAGCAGTTCTTC.

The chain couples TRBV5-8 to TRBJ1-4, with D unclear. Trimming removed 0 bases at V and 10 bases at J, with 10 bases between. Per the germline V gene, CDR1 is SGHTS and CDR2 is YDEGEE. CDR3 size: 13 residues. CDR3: CASSLAGDGKLFF. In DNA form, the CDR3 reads TGTGCCAGCAGCTTGGCCGGGGATGGAAAACTGTTTTTT.

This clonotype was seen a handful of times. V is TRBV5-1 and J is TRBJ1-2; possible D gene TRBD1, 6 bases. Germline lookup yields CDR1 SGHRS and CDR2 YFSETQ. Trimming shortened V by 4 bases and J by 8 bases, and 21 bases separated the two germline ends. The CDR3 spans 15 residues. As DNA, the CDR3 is TGCGCCAGCAGCCCGGACAAACAGGGTCTGGGCGGCTACACCTTC. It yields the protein CASSPDKQGLGGYTF.

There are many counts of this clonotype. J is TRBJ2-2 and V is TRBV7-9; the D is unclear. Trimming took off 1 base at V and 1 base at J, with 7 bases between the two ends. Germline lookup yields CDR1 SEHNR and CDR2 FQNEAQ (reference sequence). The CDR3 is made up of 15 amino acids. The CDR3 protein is CASSLGAENTGELFF. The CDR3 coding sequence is TGTGCCAGCAGCTTAGGGGCGGAGAACACCGGGGAGCTGTTTTTT. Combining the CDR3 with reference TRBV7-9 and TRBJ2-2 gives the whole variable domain DTGVSQNPRHKITKRGQNVTFRCDPISEHNRLYWYRQTLGQGPEFLTYFQNEAQLEKSRLLSDRFSAERPKGSFSTLEIQRTEQGDSAMYLCASSLGAENTGELFFGEGSRLTVL.

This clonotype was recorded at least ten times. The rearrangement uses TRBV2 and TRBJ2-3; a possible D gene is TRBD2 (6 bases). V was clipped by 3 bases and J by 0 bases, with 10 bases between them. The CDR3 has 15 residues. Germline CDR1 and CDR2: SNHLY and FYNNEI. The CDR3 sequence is CASSDAGTSTDTQYF. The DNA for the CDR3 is TGTGCCAGCAGTGACGCAGGGACTAGCACAGATACGCAGTATTTT.

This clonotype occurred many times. The CDR3 region is CASSRTGEGEKLFF. The CDR3, as DNA: TGTGCCAGCAGTCGGACAGGGGAGGGTGAAAAACTGTTTTTT. V and J are TRBV5-6 and TRBJ1-4, with 9 bases identical to TRBD1. J lost 7 bases, V lost 5 bases, and 6 bases had no gene match. The germline V gene encodes CDR1 SGHDT and CDR2 YYEEEE. This CDR3 contains 14 residues.

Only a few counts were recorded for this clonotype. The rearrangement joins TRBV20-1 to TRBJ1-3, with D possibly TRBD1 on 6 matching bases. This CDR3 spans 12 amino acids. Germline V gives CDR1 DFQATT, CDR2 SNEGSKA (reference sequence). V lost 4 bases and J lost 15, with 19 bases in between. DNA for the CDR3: TGCAGTGCTACTTCCGGGACATTGGGAGGATATTTT. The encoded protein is CSATSGTLGGYF.

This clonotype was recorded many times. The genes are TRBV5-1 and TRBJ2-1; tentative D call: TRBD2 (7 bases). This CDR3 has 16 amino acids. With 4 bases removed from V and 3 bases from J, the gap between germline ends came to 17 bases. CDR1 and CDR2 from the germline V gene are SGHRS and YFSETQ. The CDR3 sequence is CASSPVSGGYYNEQFF. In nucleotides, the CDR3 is TGCGCCAGCAGCCCGGTATCGGGGGGCTACTACAATGAGCAGTTCTTC.

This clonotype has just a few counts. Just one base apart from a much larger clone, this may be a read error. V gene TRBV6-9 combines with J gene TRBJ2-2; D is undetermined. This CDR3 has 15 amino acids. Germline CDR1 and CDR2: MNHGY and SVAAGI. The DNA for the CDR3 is TGTGCCGGCAGTTTAAGTCCCGGAATCACCGGGGAGCTGTTTTTT. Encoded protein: CAGSLSPGITGELFF.

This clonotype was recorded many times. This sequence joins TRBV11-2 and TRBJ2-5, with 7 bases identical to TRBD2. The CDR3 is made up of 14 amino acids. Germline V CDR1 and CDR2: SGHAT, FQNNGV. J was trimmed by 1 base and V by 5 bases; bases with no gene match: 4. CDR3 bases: TGTGCCAGCAGCGTACGACTAGCCCAAGAGACCCAGTACTTC. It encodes CASSVRLAQETQYF.

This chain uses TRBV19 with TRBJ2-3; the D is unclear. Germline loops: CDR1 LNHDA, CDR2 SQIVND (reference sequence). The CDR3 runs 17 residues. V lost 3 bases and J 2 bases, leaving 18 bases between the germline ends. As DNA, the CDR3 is TGTGCCAGTAGTATCAGGCTCCCAGGACCCTTCACAGATACGCAGTATTTT. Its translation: CASSIRLPGPFTDTQYF.

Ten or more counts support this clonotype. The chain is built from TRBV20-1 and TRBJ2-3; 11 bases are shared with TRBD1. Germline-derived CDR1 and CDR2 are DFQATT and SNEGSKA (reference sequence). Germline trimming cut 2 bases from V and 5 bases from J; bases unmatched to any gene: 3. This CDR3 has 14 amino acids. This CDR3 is CSARKDRGLDTQYF. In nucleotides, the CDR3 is TGCAGTGCTAGAAAGGACAGGGGGCTAGATACGCAGTATTTT.

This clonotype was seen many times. CDR3 loop: CASTLAFGQNTQYF. CDR3 DNA sequence: TGTGCCAGCACTCTAGCTTTCGGTCAAAATACGCAGTATTTT. The genes are TRBV2 and TRBJ2-3; possible D gene TRBD2, 5 bases. This CDR3 comprises 14 residues. Germline V lookup: CDR1 SNHLY, CDR2 FYNNEI. V lost 7 bases and J 7 bases, leaving 18 bases between the germline ends. The whole variable domain, filled in from reference TRBV2 and TRBJ2-3, reads EPEVTQTPSHQVTQMGQEVILRCVPISNHLYFYWYRQILGQKVEFLVSFYNNEISEKSEIFDDQFSVERPDGSNFTLKIRSTKLEDSAMYFCASTLAFGQNTQYFGPGTRLTVL.

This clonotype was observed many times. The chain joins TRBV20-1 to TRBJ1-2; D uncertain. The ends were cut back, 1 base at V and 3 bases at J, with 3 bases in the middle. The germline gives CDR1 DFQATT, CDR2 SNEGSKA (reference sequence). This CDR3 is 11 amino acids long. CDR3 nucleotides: TGCAGTGCTAGAGGGCACTATGGCTACACCTTC. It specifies CSARGHYGYTF.

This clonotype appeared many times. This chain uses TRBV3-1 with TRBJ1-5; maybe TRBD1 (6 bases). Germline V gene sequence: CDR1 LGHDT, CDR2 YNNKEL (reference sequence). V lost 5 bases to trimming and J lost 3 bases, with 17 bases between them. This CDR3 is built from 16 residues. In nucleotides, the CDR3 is TGTGCCAGCAGCAAGTCAGGGGCCGCTCACAATCAGCCCCAGCATTTT. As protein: CASSKSGAAHNQPQHF.

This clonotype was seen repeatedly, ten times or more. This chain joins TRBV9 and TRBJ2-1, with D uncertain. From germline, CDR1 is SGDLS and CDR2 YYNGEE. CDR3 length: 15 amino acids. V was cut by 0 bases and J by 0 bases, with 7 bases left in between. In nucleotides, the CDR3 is TGTGCCAGCAGCGTAGCTCTGAGCTCCTACAATGAGCAGTTCTTC. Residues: CASSVALSSYNEQFF.

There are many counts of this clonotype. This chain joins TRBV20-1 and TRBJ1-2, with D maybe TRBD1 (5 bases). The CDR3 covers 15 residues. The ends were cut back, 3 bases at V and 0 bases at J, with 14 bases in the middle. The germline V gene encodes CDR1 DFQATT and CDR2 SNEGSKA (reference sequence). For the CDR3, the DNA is TGCAGTGCTAGTGGAGGGCAGACAGCTAACTATGGCTACACCTTC. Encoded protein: CSASGGQTANYGYTF.

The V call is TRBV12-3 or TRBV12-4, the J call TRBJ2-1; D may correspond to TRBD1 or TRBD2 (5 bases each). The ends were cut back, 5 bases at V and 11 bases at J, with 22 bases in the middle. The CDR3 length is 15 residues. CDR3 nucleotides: TGTGCCAGCAGTACGACTTGGGACCGACCACCCCAGCAGTTCTTC. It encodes CASSTTWDRPPQQFF.

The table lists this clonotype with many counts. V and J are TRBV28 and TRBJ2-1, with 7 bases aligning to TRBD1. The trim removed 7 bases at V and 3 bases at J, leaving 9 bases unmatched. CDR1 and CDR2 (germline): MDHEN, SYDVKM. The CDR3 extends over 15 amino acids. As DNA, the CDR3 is TGTGCCAGCACCCTCGACAGGGCGATCTACAATGAGCAGTTCTTC. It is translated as CASTLDRAIYNEQFF.

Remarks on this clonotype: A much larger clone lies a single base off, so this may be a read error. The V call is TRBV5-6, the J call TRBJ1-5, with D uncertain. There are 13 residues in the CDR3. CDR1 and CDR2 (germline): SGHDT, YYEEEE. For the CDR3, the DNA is TGTGTCAGCAGCTTGTCGGTAGGTCAGCCCCAGCATTTT. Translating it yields CVSSLSVGQPQHF. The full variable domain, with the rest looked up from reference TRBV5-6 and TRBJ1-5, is DAGVTQSPTHLIKTRGQQVTLRCSPKSGHDTVSWYQQALGQGPQFIFQYYEEEERQRGNFPDRFSGHQFPNYSSELNVNALLLGDSALYLCVSSLSVGQPQHFGDGTRLSIL.